The 15 T cell receptor beta chains listed next were all sequenced from one sample in a study of T-cell memory formation after mild COVID-19. TCRdb ran MiXCR on the 5' RACE reads and lists one entry per CDR3 protein. Altogether more than 450,000 distinct CDR3 sequences are present, roughly 17% being singletons, with the ten largest covering around 12%. Material: PBMCs or a T cell subset sorted from them (not recorded which). These receptor sequences come from an adult woman who had mild COVID-19 (a few samples of this study predate the infection). Cell type and time point are not known.

This clonotype has just a few counts. V gene TRBV7-9 combines with J gene TRBJ2-3; TRBD1 might be the D (6 bases). Germline-derived CDR1 and CDR2 are SEHNR and FQNEAQ (reference sequence). This CDR3 is 13 amino acids long. V lost 4 bases and J lost 4, with 9 bases in between. The CDR3 loop is CASSWNRADTQYF. The CDR3 bases are TGTGCCAGCAGCTGGAACAGGGCAGATACGCAGTATTTT.

The chain combines TRBV25-1 with TRBJ1-1, with 9 positions matching TRBD1. Trimming took 4 bases from V and 10 from J; bases not matched to a gene: 13. Germline V gives CDR1 MGHDK, CDR2 SYGVNS. CDR3 size: 15 residues. The CDR3 loop reads CASSVPGQGPPGAFF. CDR3 in DNA: TGTGCCAGCAGTGTCCCGGGACAGGGACCTCCTGGAGCTTTCTTT.

In its sample, this clonotype was seen a few times. The chain recombines TRBV10-2 with TRBJ2-1; D call uncertain. Germline assignment: CDR1 WSHSY and CDR2 SAAADI. Trimming pared 4 bases from V and 5 bases from J, leaving 3 bases between. The CDR3 sequence is 11 residues long. The CDR3 DNA follows: TGCGCCAGCAGTGTGCACAATGAGCAGTTCTTC. This sequence encodes CASSVHNEQFF.

This chain uses TRBV11-3 with TRBJ2-5; TRBD2 is a possible D gene (7 bases). CDR3 length: 15 amino acids. CDR1 SGHNT and CDR2 YENEEA come from the germline V gene. Trimming shortened V by 5 bases and J by 0 bases, and 13 bases separated the two germline ends. The CDR3 here is CASSLGGGHQETQYF. CDR3 DNA sequence: TGTGCCAGCAGCCTAGGCGGGGGCCACCAAGAGACCCAGTACTTC.

This chain links TRBV5-6 with TRBJ2-4; D unclear. V was cut by 4 bases and J by 5 bases, with 22 bases left in between. This CDR3 comprises 17 residues. The germline gives CDR1 SGHDT, CDR2 YYEEEE. CDR3 sequence reads: CASSELWPQTGENIQYF. As DNA, the CDR3 is TGTGCCAGCAGCGAGTTGTGGCCCCAAACGGGTGAAAACATTCAGTACTTC.

There are many counts of this clonotype. The chain recombines TRBV5-1 with TRBJ2-1, with D hard to call. The length of the CDR3 is 13 residues. Per germline, CDR1 SGHRS and CDR2 YFSETQ. V lost 8 bases and J lost 0, with 9 bases in between. The CDR3 DNA follows: TGCGCCAGTTACACGAGCTCCTACAATGAGCAGTTCTTC. The encoded protein is CASYTSSYNEQFF.

This chain joins TRBV20-1 and TRBJ1-1; TRBD1 aligns across 8 bases. The CDR3 consists of 17 residues. With 0 bases clipped from V and 1 base from J, the junction kept 10 bases outside the gene matches. The germline V gene encodes CDR1 DFQATT and CDR2 SNEGSKA (reference sequence). This CDR3 is CSARDGGRDRWNTEAFF. CDR3 DNA: TGCAGTGCTAGAGATGGGGGGAGGGACAGGTGGAACACTGAAGCTTTCTTT.

This clonotype turned up a few times. The chain employs TRBV24-1 and TRBJ2-2; 7 bases are a match to TRBD2. Germline loops: CDR1 KGHDR, CDR2 SFDVKD. The CDR3 consists of 13 residues. After removal of 11 bases from V and 0 bases from J, the junction contained 2 bases not matched to a gene. CDR3: CAIAGSNTGELFF. DNA of the CDR3: TGTGCCATAGCGGGCTCGAACACCGGGGAGCTGTTTTTT.

This clonotype was picked up a small number of times. The chain combines TRBV24-1 with TRBJ1-2; D not certain. This CDR3 has 12 amino acids. Germline V gene lookup returns CDR1 KGHDR and CDR2 SFDVKD. The V and J ends lost 5 bases and 7 bases respectively, with 10 bases between them. The CDR3 region has the DNA TGTGCCACCAGTGTTGGGGTTGGTGGCTACACCTTC. Translation: CATSVGVGGYTF.

This chain joins TRBV20-1 and TRBJ2-3, with D possibly being TRBD1 (5 bases). Per the germline V gene, CDR1 is DFQATT and CDR2 is SNEGSKA (reference sequence). Trimming cost V 5 bases and J 0 bases, with 18 bases left between them. The CDR3 covers 16 residues. The chain's CDR3 is CSAVPSEGASTDTQYF. The DNA of the CDR3 is TGCAGTGCTGTTCCCTCGGAAGGGGCTAGCACAGATACGCAGTATTTT.

The V call is TRBV4-1, the J call TRBJ2-7; possible D gene TRBD2, 6 bases. The germline gives CDR1 MGHRA, CDR2 YSYEKL. Trimming removed 2 bases from V and 3 bases from J, with 20 bases in between. The CDR3 contains 17 residues. The CDR3 bases are TGCGCCAGCAGCCAACTTCCCAGAGGAGGGTTCAGCTACGAGCAGTACTTC. It encodes CASSQLPRGGFSYEQYF.

This chain links TRBV6-5 with TRBJ1-1; a weak D match, TRBD1 (5 bases). The germline gives CDR1 MNHEY, CDR2 SVGAGI. The CDR3 has 14 amino acids. V shed 2 bases and J shed 5 bases, with 12 bases lying between them. The CDR3 loop is CASSYGGGGTEAFF. The CDR3 bases are TGTGCCAGCAGTTACGGGGGGGGAGGAACTGAAGCTTTCTTT.

V usage is TRBV24-1 and J usage is TRBJ2-6; D not resolved. Germline CDR1 and CDR2: KGHDR and SFDVKD. This CDR3 contains 13 residues. V was trimmed by 9 bases and J by 2 bases, leaving 7 bases between them. The DNA for the CDR3 is TGTGCCACCGGGGATCCTGGGGCCAACGTCCTGACTTTC. This translates into CATGDPGANVLTF.

This chain joins TRBV12-3 or TRBV12-4 and TRBJ2-1, with 9 bases aligning to TRBD1. The length of the CDR3 is 15 residues. The V segment lost 6 bases and the J segment 6 bases; nucleotides outside the gene matches: 9. DNA of the CDR3: TGTGCCAGCAGGGCCGGGACAGGGAGGGGCAATGAGCAGTTCTTC. It yields the protein CASRAGTGRGNEQFF.

This chain joins TRBV20-1 and TRBJ2-1, with a possible D match to TRBD1 (5 bases). Trimming took 0 bases from V and 1 from J, leaving 16 bases between them. CDR1 and CDR2 (germline): DFQATT, SNEGSKA (reference sequence). The length of the CDR3 is 17 residues. CDR3 region: CSARDPTFGASYNEQFF. The CDR3 DNA reads TGCAGTGCTAGAGATCCGACGTTTGGGGCGTCCTACAATGAGCAGTTCTTC.